This T cell receptor (beta chain) was identified in a study of tumor and adjacent non-tumor tissue in lung cancer. Germline loops: CDR1 SEHNR, CDR2 FQNEAQ (reference sequence). CDR3 length: 14 residues. The ends were cut back, 1 base at V and 1 base at J, with 7 bases in the middle. Study-level findings and limits: Tumor tissue had significantly higher TCR diversity than normal lung.

This sample's RNA came from whole unsorted tissue. In this sample, this clonotype turned up a few times. The antigen remains undetermined. Three rounds of nested PCR, following a modified ARM-PCR protocol, produced the TCRbeta library. In TCRdb, the multiplex PCR reads were re-called with MiXCR into one record per CDR3 protein. The table shows 110,000 or so distinct CDR3 sequences, with 75% occurring only once. The sequencing input was lung tumor tissue. V usage is TRBV7-9 and J usage is TRBJ1-1; D unclear. The TCR sequence derives from a woman aged 55-69 years with non-small cell lung cancer. The CDR3 region has the DNA TGTGCCAGCAGCTTAGGACTGAAGAACACTGAAGCTTTCTTT. This encodes CASSLGLKNTEAFF.